This T cell receptor (beta chain) was recorded in a study of CD8 T cells in ankylosing spondylitis. Study-level results: It was reported that disease-linked clones were significantly enriched in matched ankylosing spondylitis synovial fluid. CD8+ disease-linked clones were present at relatively low frequencies in blood. Apparently characteristic of ankylosing spondylitis blood was a TCR beta motif (about eight highly homologous variants).

In regard to this clonotype: The antigen is not known.

V was shortened by 3 bases and J by 4 bases, with 17 bases between the two germline ends. CDR3 length: 16 residues. The germline V gene encodes CDR1 SGHRS and CDR2 YFSETQ. Preparation of TCR beta libraries was done by quantitative 5'-RACE with molecular barcodes. From the 5' RACE reads, TCRdb called clonotypes with MiXCR, one entry per CDR3 protein. The sample holds over 450,000 distinct CDR3 sequences, over 9.5% seen once. The receptor was isolated from a male donor with ankylosing spondylitis. V gene TRBV5-1 combines with J gene TRBJ2-1; D gene uncertain. The specimen was blood, either unsorted or a sorted T cell fraction (not recorded which). As DNA, the CDR3 is TGCGCCAGCAGCTCCGCACTCAACAGAGAATACAATGAGCAGTTCTTC. Protein sequence: CASSSALNREYNEQFF.